This passage covers 30 T cell receptor beta chains from one sample sequenced in a study of T cells in localized non-small cell lung cancer (dated by TCRdb to the early 2020s). Library preparation used the immunoSEQ multiplex PCR assay. As stored in TCRdb, this immuneACCESS dataset retains in-frame rearrangements with V and J assigned. A fraction of the clones does not appear; measured against another copy, unresolved V genes explain less than half of the discrepancy, and the remainder lacks a known reason. The sample table shows under 40,000 clones, and about 80% are seen once. The ten largest clones capture 17% of the sample. The sequences come from peripheral blood, collected before any cancer treatment. The receptor source for this set is a male donor aged 60 or over with stage III squamous cell lung carcinoma.

The chain couples TRBV19 to TRBJ2-2; possibly TRBD2 for D (7 bases). V lost 3 bases and J lost 2, with 16 bases in between. CDR3 length equals 17 residues. CDR1 and CDR2 from the germline V gene are LNHDA and SQIVND (reference sequence). The DNA of the CDR3 is TGTGCCAGTAGTATCGGGGCGGGGGCCCGCAACACCGGGGAGCTGTTTTTT. Translating it yields CASSIGAGARNTGELFF.

The count of this clone is one. The chain joins TRBV5-8 to TRBJ1-1; 7 bases line up with TRBD1. V lost 5 bases, J lost 1 base, and 8 bases stayed unmatched. The CDR3 length is 15 residues. Germline-derived CDR1 and CDR2 are SGHTS and YDEGEE. Here the CDR3 reads CASSRQGFGNTEAFF. CDR3 DNA sequence: TGTGCCAGCAGTCGACAGGGATTTGGGAACACTGAAGCTTTCTTT.

The rearrangement joins TRBV4-2 to TRBJ1-1, with TRBD1 identical over 7 bases. Germline CDR1 and CDR2: LGHNA and YNFKEQ. The V and J ends lost 0 bases and 4 bases, in that order; junction bases with no gene match: 11. This CDR3 comprises 17 residues. DNA for the CDR3: TGTGCCAGCAGCCAAGAAGCCCGTCGACAGGGCGGCACTGAAGCTTTCTTT. The encoded protein is CASSQEARRQGGTEAFF.

The chain is built from TRBV4-1 and TRBJ1-3, with a possible D match to TRBD1 (6 bases). Trimming took off 1 base at V and 4 bases at J, with 8 bases between the two ends. CDR1 MGHRA and CDR2 YSYEKL come from the germline V gene. The CDR3 contains 14 residues. CDR3 in amino acids: CASSQAGAGNTIYF. The CDR3 nucleotides read TGCGCCAGCAGCCAAGCAGGGGCAGGAAACACCATATATTTT.

The V and J genes are TRBV6-1 and TRBJ2-2; possible D gene TRBD2, 5 bases. This CDR3 spans 16 amino acids. V gave up 1 base and J gave up 6 bases, with 15 bases separating them. In germline, CDR1 is MNHNS, CDR2 SASEGT. CDR3 bases: TGTGCCAGCAGTGAAGTTCTAGCTAGTTCCGCCGGGGAGCTGTTTTTT. It is translated as CASSEVLASSAGELFF.

This CDR3 reads CASRLTTALNTEAFF. The CDR3 nucleotides are TGTGCCAGCAGATTAACGACAGCCTTGAACACTGAAGCTTTCTTT. V gene TRBV6-1 combines with J gene TRBJ1-1; TRBD1 might be the D (5 bases). V dropped 6 bases and J dropped 0 bases, with 14 bases sitting between them. From germline, CDR1 is MNHNS and CDR2 SASEGT. The CDR3 loop spans 15 amino acids.

The chain employs TRBV29-1 and TRBJ1-5; 8 nucleotides align to TRBD1. The CDR3 has 15 amino acids. The V gene's germline CDR1 is SQVTM and CDR2 ANQGSEA. Trimming removed 6 bases from V and 1 base from J; junction bases left unmatched: 8. The CDR3 DNA reads as TGCAGCGTCTCTGGGGGGACAGGCAGCAATCAGCCCCAGCATTTT. Encoded protein: CSVSGGTGSNQPQHF.

This rearrangement joins TRBV9 to TRBJ2-7; D gene unclear. CDR1 is SGDLS and CDR2 is YYNGEE in the germline V gene. The CDR3 contains 14 residues. Between the trimmed V and J ends, which lost 0 bases and 2 bases, there was a span of 9 bases. The CDR3 region is CASSVGSQAYEQYF. As DNA, the CDR3 is TGTGCCAGCAGCGTAGGATCTCAGGCCTACGAGCAGTACTTC.

This chain links TRBV5-6 with TRBJ1-5; D perhaps matches TRBD1 (6 bases). CDR1 SGHDT and CDR2 YYEEEE come from the germline V gene. V lost 4 bases and J lost 3, with 14 bases in between. CDR3 size: 15 residues. CDR3 loop: CASSPWGAVNQPQHF. For the CDR3, the DNA is TGTGCCAGCAGCCCATGGGGGGCGGTCAATCAGCCCCAGCATTTT. Filled out from reference TRBV5-6 and TRBJ1-5, the complete variable domain reads DAGVTQSPTHLIKTRGQQVTLRCSPKSGHDTVSWYQQALGQGPQFIFQYYEEEERQRGNFPDRFSGHQFPNYSSELNVNALLLGDSALYLCASSPWGAVNQPQHFGDGTRLSIL.

This chain links TRBV18 with TRBJ2-3; 11 bases align to TRBD2. CDR1 is KGHSH and CDR2 is LQKENI in the germline V gene. The CDR3 has 17 amino acids. V gave up 1 base and J gave up 2 bases; unmatched junction bases: 5. The chain's CDR3 is CASSPLRTSGSTDTQYF. CDR3 in DNA: TGTGCCAGCTCACCACTGAGGACTAGCGGGTCCACAGATACGCAGTATTTT.

The chain combines TRBV5-1 with TRBJ2-2; 11 nucleotides align to TRBD1. Germline CDR1 and CDR2: SGHRS and YFSETQ. The V gene end was trimmed by 1 base and the J gene end by 5 bases; junction bases not matched to a gene: 7. CDR3 size: 17 residues. CDR3 protein: CASSLRDRGTGTGELFF. The DNA for the CDR3 is TGCGCCAGCAGCTTGAGGGACAGGGGGACAGGGACCGGGGAGCTGTTTTTT. Variable domain in full (rest from reference TRBV5-1 and TRBJ2-2): KAGVTQTPRYLIKTRGQQVTLSCSPISGHRSVSWYQQTPGQGLQFLFEYFSETQRNKGNFPGRFSGRQFSNSRSEMNVSTLELGDSALYLCASSLRDRGTGTGELFFGEGSRLTVL.

The gene calls are TRBV6-5 and TRBJ1-3; the D is unclear. CDR3 length equals 16 residues. Per germline, CDR1 MNHEY and CDR2 SVGAGI. Trimming removed 0 bases from V and 1 base from J, with 10 bases in between. The CDR3 DNA reads TGTGCCAGCAGTTACTCGAGGCCTGGATCTGGAAACACCATATATTTT. Protein product: CASSYSRPGSGNTIYF.

This clone showed up just a few times. The gene calls are TRBV5-5 and TRBJ1-1, with D uncertain. V was pared by 0 bases and J by 0 bases, with 6 bases between. There are 14 residues in the CDR3. CDR1 is SGHKS and CDR2 is YYEKEE in the germline V gene (reference sequence). The CDR3, as DNA: TGTGCCAGCAGCTTGGACATACTGAACACTGAAGCTTTCTTT. Its translation: CASSLDILNTEAFF.

V gene TRBV5-1 combines with J gene TRBJ1-1, with TRBD1 as a possible D gene (6 bases). CDR3 length: 14 amino acids. Germline CDR1 is SGHRS and CDR2 is YFSETQ. V shed 5 bases and J shed 2 bases, with 13 bases lying between them. The CDR3 bases are TGCGCCAGCAGTATTTTGACAGGCAACACTGAAGCTTTCTTT. Translated, it gives CASSILTGNTEAFF.

The CDR3 here is CASSMDRTNEQFF. The CDR3 DNA reads TGTGCCAGCAGCATGGACAGGACTAATGAGCAGTTCTTC. The chain carries TRBV7-8 and TRBJ2-1; TRBD1 matches 7 bases. V was pared by 5 bases and J by 7 bases, with 5 bases of the junction left unmatched. Germline V CDR1 and CDR2: SGHVS, FQNEAQ. The length of the CDR3 is 13 residues.

This chain connects TRBV5-4 to TRBJ2-7, with TRBD2 matching 7 bases. The CDR3 loop spans 15 amino acids. V lost 4 bases and J lost 0; bases outside the gene matches: 7. CDR1 SGHNT and CDR2 YYREEE come from the germline V gene (reference sequence). The CDR3 DNA sequence: TGTGCCAGCAGCGATCGAGCGGGGAGCTCCTACGAGCAGTACTTC. Protein sequence: CASSDRAGSSYEQYF.

The J gene is TRBJ2-7, the V gene TRBV2; D is unresolved. V was cut by 7 bases and J by 2 bases, with 6 bases left in between. Germline assignment: CDR1 SNHLY and CDR2 FYNNEI. This CDR3 has 11 amino acids. This CDR3 reads CASKSAYEQYF. In nucleotides, the CDR3 is TGTGCCAGCAAATCAGCCTACGAGCAGTACTTC.

CDR3 bases: TGCACCAGCAGCCAAGTATATGGTGGTAATGAGCAGTTCTTC. Translated: CTSSQVYGGNEQFF. The J gene is TRBJ2-1, the V gene TRBV1. TRBV1 is a recognized pseudogene. The CDR3 has 14 residues.

This chain joins TRBV18 and TRBJ1-1; TRBD1 matches 7 bases. V shed 3 bases, J shed 3 bases, and the junction held 4 bases outside the gene matches. Per the germline V gene, CDR1 is KGHSH and CDR2 is LQKENI. CDR3 length: 14 residues. Written as DNA, the CDR3 is TGTGCCAGCTCACCGTTTCAGGGGGACACTGAAGCTTTCTTT. It yields the protein CASSPFQGDTEAFF.

This chain links TRBV13 with TRBJ2-3; 14 nucleotides line up with TRBD2. The V gene end was trimmed by 5 bases and the J gene end by 5 bases; junction bases not matched to a gene: 18. Germline V gene sequence: CDR1 PRHDT, CDR2 FYEKMQ (reference sequence). The CDR3 consists of 20 residues. The CDR3 loop is CASSPTGLAGAGSGEDTQYF. In nucleotides, the CDR3 is TGTGCCAGCAGCCCAACGGGACTAGCGGGAGCCGGGAGTGGTGAAGATACGCAGTATTTT.

V usage is TRBV19 and J usage is TRBJ2-2; D is unresolved. Germline assignment: CDR1 LNHDA and CDR2 SQIVND (reference sequence). The CDR3 sequence is 15 residues long. V was pared by 5 bases and J by 6 bases, with 16 bases between. The CDR3 protein is CASSALASSAGELFF. Here the CDR3 DNA reads TGTGCCAGTAGTGCCCTCGCCAGCTCGGCCGGGGAGCTGTTTTTT.

J is TRBJ2-3 and V is TRBV5-5, with D possibly TRBD2 on 5 matching bases. Trimming shortened V by 0 bases and J by 4 bases, and 6 bases separated the two germline ends. The CDR3 extends over 13 amino acids. Germline V gives CDR1 SGHKS, CDR2 YYEKEE (reference sequence). DNA of the CDR3: TGTGCCAGCAGCTTGGCTAGCCCAGATACGCAGTATTTT. Amino acid sequence: CASSLASPDTQYF.

This clone occurred once. The genes are TRBV7-9 and TRBJ1-2, with 8 bases lining up with TRBD1. The CDR3 has 14 amino acids. V was clipped by 5 bases and J by 8 bases; unmatched bases: 10. The germline CDR1 and CDR2 sequences are SEHNR and FQNEAQ (reference sequence). The CDR3 DNA sequence: TGTGCCAGCAGCCCTCAGGGGGCGATGGAGGGCTACACCTTC. The encoded protein is CASSPQGAMEGYTF.

The J gene is TRBJ1-2, the V gene TRBV19; no clear D. V was cut by 0 bases and J by 5 bases, with 19 bases left in between. Germline values: CDR1 LNHDA, CDR2 SQIVND (reference sequence). This CDR3 has 17 residues. The CDR3 DNA follows: TGTGCCAGTAGTATAGAGCGGGGTCGTCTGCCTGAGTATGGCTACACCTTC. It codes for CASSIERGRLPEYGYTF.

V gene TRBV10-1 combines with J gene TRBJ2-5, with D perhaps TRBD1 or TRBD2 (5 bases each). Germline values: CDR1 WNHNN, CDR2 SYGVQD (reference sequence). The CDR3 spans 13 residues. V was pared by 4 bases and J by 5 bases, with 11 bases between. The CDR3 here is CASSGQGRETQYF. CDR3 DNA sequence: TGCGCCAGCAGTGGTCAGGGACGGGAGACCCAGTACTTC.

This clone has only a few counts. This chain links TRBV7-2 with TRBJ2-7, with TRBD2 matching over 8 bases. The CDR3 sequence is 14 residues long. The germline gives CDR1 SGHTA, CDR2 FQGNSA. The trim removed 3 bases at V and 6 bases at J, leaving 7 bases unmatched. The CDR3 nucleotides read TGTGCCAGCAGCTTCGGTTCTAGCGGGCTCGAGCAGTACTTC. This translates into CASSFGSSGLEQYF.

This clone was recorded only once. The V call is TRBV5-1, the J call TRBJ2-1, with unresolved D. The CDR3 extends over 17 amino acids. V shed 0 bases and J shed 2 bases, with 15 bases lying between them. Germline lookup yields CDR1 SGHRS and CDR2 YFSETQ. CDR3 sequence reads: CASSLVVSELTYNEQFF. The CDR3 DNA follows: TGCGCCAGCAGCTTGGTGGTATCGGAATTAACCTACAATGAGCAGTTCTTC. Drawing the rest from reference TRBV5-1 and TRBJ2-1, the complete variable domain is KAGVTQTPRYLIKTRGQQVTLSCSPISGHRSVSWYQQTPGQGLQFLFEYFSETQRNKGNFPGRFSGRQFSNSRSEMNVSTLELGDSALYLCASSLVVSELTYNEQFFGPGTRLTVL.

The V and J genes are TRBV7-9 and TRBJ1-1; D is uncertain. Germline-derived CDR1 and CDR2 are SEHNR and FQNEAQ (reference sequence). This CDR3 spans 12 amino acids. The V gene lost 1 base and the J gene lost 5 bases, with 5 bases spanning the gap. This CDR3 reads CASSLGRTEAFF. CDR3 DNA: TGTGCCAGCAGCTTAGGAAGGACTGAAGCTTTCTTT.

The genes are TRBV7-8 and TRBJ2-1; D call uncertain. Trimming shortened V by 5 bases and J by 10 bases, and 12 bases separated the two germline ends. This CDR3 spans 12 amino acids. Germline V gene sequence: CDR1 SGHVS, CDR2 FQNEAQ. The CDR3 protein is CASSHLQGEQFF. CDR3 sequence (DNA): TGTGCCAGCAGCCACCTACAAGGGGAGCAGTTCTTC. Full variable domain (missing parts from reference TRBV7-8 and TRBJ2-1): GAGVSQSPRYKVAKRGQDVALRCDPISGHVSLFWYQQALGQGPEFLTYFQNEAQLDKSGLPSDRFFAERPEGSVSTLKIQRTQQEDSAVYLCASSHLQGEQFFGPGTRLTVL.

The genes are TRBV11-2 and TRBJ1-1, with D maybe TRBD1 (5 bases). V lost 0 bases and J lost 7, with 9 bases in between. CDR1 is SGHAT and CDR2 is FQNNGV in the germline V gene. The CDR3 sequence is 13 residues long. The CDR3 sequence: CASSLDSRDEAFF. CDR3 nucleotide sequence: TGTGCCAGCAGCTTAGACTCCAGGGATGAAGCTTTCTTT. The complete variable domain, with remaining parts taken from reference TRBV11-2 and TRBJ1-1, reads EAGVAQSPRYKIIEKRQSVAFWCNPISGHATLYWYQQILGQGPKLLIQFQNNGVVDDSQLPKDRFSAERLKGVDSTLKIQPAKLEDSAVYLCASSLDSRDEAFFGQGTRLTVV.